These T cell receptor beta chains were read from a single sample in a study of OX40 agonist ivuxolimab in advanced cancers. The repertoire was sequenced with immunoSEQ multiplex PCR; TCRdb's copy has only in-frame clones and lacks some. Altogether about 70,000 clones are present, about 90% being singletons, with the ten largest covering approximately 0.86%. The sample was CD4+ or CD8+ T cells sorted from blood, taken in a trial of the OX40 agonist ivuxolimab. These receptors came from an adult with an advanced solid tumor such as melanoma, head and neck, liver or kidney cancer. CDR3s include the opening cysteine and the closing phenylalanine or tryptophan.

>TRBV6-5|TRBJ1-2
CASGQGNYGYTF
>TRBV7-2|TRBJ1-2
CASSLAGQARNGYTF
>TRBV9|TRBJ1-1
CASSSPGNTEAFF
>TRBV4-2|TRBJ1-3
CASSSMGGRSPGNTIYF
>TRBV7-2|TRBJ2-7
CASSFLIGTGGYEQYF
>TRBV6-1|TRBJ2-7
CASSSWGAYEQYF
>TRBV6-5|TRBJ1-4
CASSQRDRVFF
>TRBV18|TRBJ2-7
CASSSGTGRTYEQYF
>TRBV5-1|TRBJ2-5
CASAGVAGAETQYF
>TRBV11-2|TRBJ2-5
CASSLDRTSDMGRKTQYF
>TRBV7-2|TRBJ2-5
CASSFSGGAETQYF
>TRBV7-9|TRBJ2-2
CASRSTVTGELFF
>TRBV11-2|TRBJ2-7
CASSLDETYEQYF
>TRBV5-4|TRBJ2-1
CASSFMGQDKQFF
>TRBV6-5|TRBJ2-7
CASSDNHYEQYF
>TRBV28|TRBJ2-2
CASSDIAGVRTGELFF
>TRBV30|TRBJ2-3
CAWTKLAAHSQDTQYF
>TRBV19|TRBJ2-1
CASRTTFSTSYNEQFF
>TRBV11-3|TRBJ2-3
CASSLTGQSGDTQYF
>TRBV29-1|TRBJ2-5
CSVWSGAQETQYF
>TRBV5-1|TRBJ1-1
CASSFGQGSRKNTEAFF
>TRBV4-1|TRBJ2-7
CASSPLAGIYEQYF
>TRBV27|TRBJ1-5
CASSFIQPQHF
>TRBV7-2|TRBJ2-1
CASSADSGNEQFF
>TRBV18|TRBJ1-1
CASSPDQGSRMNTEAFF
>TRBV4-3|TRBJ2-5
CASSQVGLAGRAGETQYF
>TRBV5-1|TRBJ1-2
CASSEPGQQIDYGYTF
>TRBV28|TRBJ2-3
CASAPADSTDTQYF
>TRBV12-5|TRBJ2-5
CASGLEAGGYGTQYF
>TRBV19|TRBJ2-1
CASRDGAGYNEQFF
>TRBV19|TRBJ1-1
CASSNRDRGSGNTEAFF
>TRBV5-5|TRBJ2-1
CASSLFLRLYNEQFF
>TRBV29-1|TRBJ2-3
CSTPGWGSSTDTQYF
>TRBV5-6|TRBJ2-7
CASSLAGGAGEQYF
>TRBV6-5|TRBJ1-3
CASSYGGINGNTIYF
>TRBV28|TRBJ1-5
CASNGNRTGQPQHF
>TRBV28|TRBJ2-5
CASRTGPILQETQYF
>TRBV18|TRBJ2-7
CASSPDRYEQYF
>TRBV6-6|TRBJ1-6
CASSDREPSPLHF
>TRBV6-1|TRBJ2-5
CASSEQASGGAETQYF
>TRBV5-1|TRBJ2-7
CASSPGTGVYEQYF
>TRBV4-3|TRBJ2-3
CASSQGPGASGDASTDTQYF
>TRBV28|TRBJ1-6
CASSSEPSPLHF
>TRBV14|TRBJ1-3
CASSLPSGNTIYF
>TRBV25-1|TRBJ2-1
CASSPDRGAYNEQFF
>TRBV4-1|TRBJ1-4
CASSQEATGGVEKLFF
>TRBV29-1|TRBJ1-3
CSVRISGNTIYF
>TRBV5-1|TRBJ1-4
CASSLGPRGTNEKLFF
>TRBV18|TRBJ2-3
CASSPNPSGSGDTQYF
>TRBV27|TRBJ2-7
CASSYRTGSALAYEQYF
>TRBV29-1|TRBJ2-3
CSVGGPTSTDTQYF
>TRBV18|TRBJ2-5
CASSPGQGASETQYF
>TRBV7-6|TRBJ2-3
CASSHGTSGFSTDTQYF
>TRBV6-5|TRBJ2-2
CASSLLAGVLGELFF
>TRBV11-3|TRBJ2-5
CASSGALQETQYF
>TRBV28|TRBJ1-1
CASSTGINTEAFF
>TRBV4-1|TRBJ1-4
CASSQRDSSRKLFF